The 18 T cell receptor beta chains given below trace back to one sample, sequenced in a study of T cell responses to AZD1222 COVID-19 vaccine. Sequencing used immunoSEQ multiplex PCR; TCRdb keeps in-frame clones, though not all of them. The profile shows fewer than 120,000 clones, approximately 90% of them singletons. The material was peripheral blood, obtained on day 0 of AZD1222 vaccination. Source of these receptors: an adult in good health.

V is TRBV6-5 and J is TRBJ2-1, with 7 bases that match TRBD1. The CDR3 sequence is 13 residues long. V lost 5 bases, J lost 8 bases, and 6 bases stayed unmatched. Germline CDR1 is MNHEY and CDR2 is SVGAGI. The CDR3 coding sequence is TGTGCCAGCAGTCAACAGGGGTTCGATGAGCAGTTCTTC. This sequence encodes CASSQQGFDEQFF.

The rearrangement uses TRBV20-1 and TRBJ1-5; D remains unclear. Between the trimmed V and J ends, which lost 3 bases and 6 bases, there was a span of 12 bases. The CDR3 spans 13 residues. CDR1 DFQATT and CDR2 SNEGSKA come from the germline V gene (reference sequence). CDR3 amino acids: CSASPQASQPQHF. In nucleotides, the CDR3 is TGCAGTGCTAGTCCTCAGGCTTCTCAGCCCCAGCATTTT.

The chain combines TRBV18 with TRBJ2-7; D is unclear. Germline V gene lookup returns CDR1 KGHSH and CDR2 LQKENI. V was clipped by 2 bases and J by 3 bases, with 8 bases between them. This CDR3 comprises 13 residues. DNA of the CDR3: TGTGCCAGCTCACCAAATCCGGACTACGAGCAGTACTTC. Translation: CASSPNPDYEQYF.

The chain links TRBV21-1 to TRBJ1-4; the DNA was not compared with TRBD1, the D call given in the table. TRBV21-1 is labeled a pseudogene. There are 13 residues in the CDR3. In nucleotides, the CDR3 is TGTGCCAGCCCCGGGACAGGGGACTTGCTTCTGTTTTTT. It specifies CASPGTGDLLLFF.

The chain combines TRBV2 with TRBJ2-5; 9 nucleotides match TRBD1. This CDR3 spans 15 amino acids. Germline V CDR1 and CDR2: SNHLY, FYNNEI. J was trimmed by 5 bases and V by 4 bases; bases with no gene match: 8. CDR3 sequence (DNA): TGTGCCAGCAGTGTCGGGACAGGGAGACAGGAGACCCAGTACTTC. It translates to CASSVGTGRQETQYF.

The chain's CDR3 is CASTPETPNTEAFF. As DNA, the CDR3 is TGTGCCAGTACCCCCGAGACACCGAACACTGAAGCTTTCTTT. The rearrangement uses TRBV19 and TRBJ1-1, with D unresolved. Trimming pared 7 bases from V and 1 base from J, leaving 13 bases between. This CDR3 is 14 amino acids long. CDR1 is LNHDA and CDR2 is SQIVND in the germline V gene (reference sequence).

This clone is a singleton in its sample. The chain recombines TRBV18 with TRBJ2-7; 10 nucleotides match TRBD1. The CDR3 sequence is 15 residues long. V shed 3 bases, J shed 7 bases, and the junction held 9 bases outside the gene matches. Germline assignment: CDR1 KGHSH and CDR2 LQKENI. CDR3 sequence: CASSPPGTGAFEQYF. CDR3 sequence (DNA): TGTGCCAGCTCACCGCCCGGGACAGGGGCTTTTGAGCAGTACTTC.

The V and J genes are TRBV4-1 and TRBJ1-5; 7 nucleotides agree with TRBD1. J lost 7 bases, V lost 1 base, and 16 bases had no gene match. The CDR3 has 18 amino acids. Germline V gene data show CDR1 as MGHRA and CDR2 as YSYEKL. CDR3 region: CASSQVQGRRLIPQPQHF. CDR3 DNA sequence: TGCGCCAGCAGCCAAGTACAGGGGCGAAGACTTATCCCCCAGCCCCAGCATTTT.

The V call is TRBV5-4, the J call TRBJ1-6, with 8 bases lining up with TRBD1. Trimming removed 9 bases from V and 9 bases from J; junction bases left unmatched: 8. This CDR3 has 13 amino acids. Germline V gene lookup returns CDR1 SGHNT and CDR2 YYREEE (reference sequence). The CDR3 is CATKTGVGSPLHF. The CDR3, as DNA: TGTGCCACAAAGACAGGGGTGGGTTCACCCCTCCACTTT.

The V gene is TRBV9, the J gene TRBJ2-2, with D possibly being TRBD1 (6 bases). V was pared by 6 bases and J by 5 bases, with 14 bases between. Germline CDR1 reads SGDLS; CDR2 reads YYNGEE. The CDR3 extends over 14 amino acids. The DNA of the CDR3 is TGTGCCAGCATAGGGGGATGGGAGACCGGGGAGCTGTTTTTT. Its translation is CASIGGWETGELFF.

The chain couples TRBV14 to TRBJ1-2, with D tentatively TRBD1 (6 bases). V lost 6 bases and J 3 bases, leaving 17 bases between the germline ends. The CDR3 contains 15 residues. CDR1 and CDR2 from the germline V gene are SGHDN and FVKESK. The DNA for the CDR3 is TGTGCCAGCAGTCCCGGCCGGGGGCCGGACTATGGCTACACCTTC. It is translated as CASSPGRGPDYGYTF. Full variable domain (missing parts from reference TRBV14 and TRBJ1-2): EAGVTQFPSHSVIEKGQTVTLRCDPISGHDNLYWYRRVMGKEIKFLLHFVKESKQDESGMPNNRFLAERTGGTYSTLKVQPAELEDSGVYFCASSPGRGPDYGYTFGSGTRLTVV.

This rearrangement joins TRBV2 to TRBJ2-7; TRBD2 is a possible D gene (6 bases). CDR3 length equals 13 residues. V dropped 8 bases and J dropped 3 bases, with 14 bases sitting between them. CDR1 is SNHLY, CDR2 FYNNEI, per germline. CDR3 region: CASQAGIGYEQYF. Here the CDR3 DNA reads TGTGCCAGCCAGGCGGGGATTGGCTACGAGCAGTACTTC.

V gene TRBV28 combines with J gene TRBJ2-7; weak D call: TRBD2 (6 bases). The CDR3 is 14 amino acids. CDR1 and CDR2 from the germline V gene are MDHEN and SYDVKM. Trimming shortened V by 7 bases and J by 4 bases, and 17 bases separated the two germline ends. The DNA for the CDR3 is TGTGCCAGCACCCCTGGTGAGGGGAGGTACGAGCAGTACTTC. This gives the protein CASTPGEGRYEQYF.

This chain uses TRBV21-1 with TRBJ1-2. TRBV21-1 has pseudogene status. CDR3 length: 11 amino acids. The CDR3 region is CASRNPPCYTF. Written as DNA, the CDR3 is TGTGCCAGCAGAAACCCCCCCTGCTACACCTTC.

V and J are TRBV27 and TRBJ1-2, with 8 bases matching TRBD1. Germline V gives CDR1 MNHEY, CDR2 SMNVEV (reference sequence). This CDR3 is built from 15 residues. The V and J ends lost 3 bases and 4 bases, in that order; junction bases with no gene match: 7. The CDR3 DNA reads TGTGCCAGCAGTTTCGCTTCAGGGGGCACCTATGGCTACACCTTC. Translation: CASSFASGGTYGYTF.

The chain employs TRBV30 and TRBJ1-2, with 10 bases lining up with TRBD1. Germline V gene data show CDR1 as GTSNPN and CDR2 as SVGIG (reference sequence). This CDR3 has 12 residues. The junction had 1 base not matched to a gene; V was cut back by 3 bases and J by 6 bases. DNA for the CDR3: TGTGCCTGGAGGACAGGGGGCGATGGCTACACCTTC. Translated, it gives CAWRTGGDGYTF.

CDR3 nucleotides: TGTGCCTGGAGTGGCAGAATATTTGGGGAGACCCAGTACTTC. Translation: CAWSGRIFGETQYF. The chain joins TRBV30 to TRBJ2-5; no firm D call. The CDR3 length is 14 residues. Germline CDR1 GTSNPN, CDR2 SVGIG (reference sequence). Trimming cost V 1 base and J 5 bases, with 14 bases left between them.

This clone was seen once. The chain links TRBV11-2 to TRBJ2-1; D is unresolved. The CDR3 covers 11 residues. Trimming pared 7 bases from V and 7 bases from J, leaving 8 bases between. Per germline, CDR1 SGHAT and CDR2 FQNNGV. The CDR3 coding sequence is TGTGCCAGCACCCTAGGGAATGAGCAGTTCTTC. Amino acid sequence: CASTLGNEQFF. Variable domain in full (rest from reference TRBV11-2 and TRBJ2-1): EAGVAQSPRYKIIEKRQSVAFWCNPISGHATLYWYQQILGQGPKLLIQFQNNGVVDDSQLPKDRFSAERLKGVDSTLKIQPAKLEDSAVYLCASTLGNEQFFGPGTRLTVL.